These 27 T cell receptor beta chains came from one sample sequenced in a study of identical twins. From the 5' RACE reads, TCRdb called clonotypes with MiXCR, one entry per CDR3 protein. The data show a few hundred thousand distinct CDR3 sequences, 9% to 10% seen once. This sample was shared with a second study, whose subject was yellow fever vaccine responses in identical twins.

Material for sequencing was PBMCs. The origin of the receptors is a woman aged 18-30 years in good health.

This clonotype was observed a few times. This chain's CDR3 is CASSQQHQGANAKNIQYF. DNA of the CDR3: TGCGCCAGCAGCCAACAACACCAGGGGGCGAATGCCAAAAACATTCAGTACTTC. V usage is TRBV4-1 and J usage is TRBJ2-4, with 8 bases matching TRBD1. The germline gives CDR1 MGHRA, CDR2 YSYEKL. CDR3 length equals 18 residues. V dropped 2 bases and J dropped 1; count of bases not matched to a gene: 10.

This clonotype was seen a few times. The chain carries TRBV6-5 and TRBJ1-6, with 9 bases identical to TRBD1. With V trimmed by 4 bases and J by 10 bases, 8 bases remained unmatched. Germline CDR1 reads MNHEY; CDR2 reads SVGAGI. CDR3 length: 15 amino acids. CDR3 loop: CASSSNDRGSSPLHF. DNA for the CDR3: TGTGCCAGCAGTTCGAATGACAGGGGGAGCTCACCCCTCCACTTT.

This clonotype was seen at least ten times. The V call is TRBV28, the J call TRBJ2-5; D tentatively reads TRBD1 or TRBD2 (5 bases each). The CDR3 extends over 14 amino acids. Germline lookup yields CDR1 MDHEN and CDR2 SYDVKM. Trimming took off 5 bases at V and 1 base at J, with 11 bases between the two ends. Written as DNA, the CDR3 is TGTGCCAGCAGTGGGGGAGCGGCCCAAGAGACCCAGTACTTC. Translating it yields CASSGGAAQETQYF.

This clonotype came up many times. The chain carries TRBV5-6 and TRBJ1-2; 8 positions match TRBD1. V was clipped by 3 bases and J by 4 bases; unmatched bases: 11. Germline CDR1 and CDR2: SGHDT and YYEEEE. The CDR3 length is 16 residues. This chain's CDR3 is CASSCTPTGEPYGYTF. In DNA form, the CDR3 reads TGTGCCAGCAGCTGCACACCGACAGGGGAGCCCTATGGCTACACCTTC.

This clonotype turned up a few times. The chain carries TRBV3-1 and TRBJ2-6; D possibly corresponds to TRBD2 (5 bases). The CDR3 is 17 residues long. The V end lost 4 bases, the J end lost 3 bases, and 16 bases lay between the germline ends. CDR1 is LGHDT, CDR2 YNNKEL, per germline (reference sequence). CDR3 amino acids: CASSLPGEEIGANVLTF. In DNA form, the CDR3 reads TGTGCCAGCAGCCTCCCCGGGGAAGAAATTGGGGCCAACGTCCTGACTTTC. The whole variable domain, filled in from reference TRBV3-1 and TRBJ2-6, reads DTAVSQTPKYLVTQMGNDKSIKCEQNLGHDTMYWYKQDSKKFLKIMFSYNNKELIINETVPNRFSPKSPDKAHLNLHINSLELGDSAVYFCASSLPGEEIGANVLTFGAGSRLTVL.

This clonotype was picked up a small number of times. J is TRBJ2-7 and V is TRBV7-9; 7 nucleotides align to TRBD1. From germline, CDR1 is SEHNR and CDR2 FQNEAQ (reference sequence). The CDR3 is 13 residues long. Unmatched junction bases numbered 6, after V lost 8 bases and J lost 2 bases. CDR3 protein: CASGLQGTYEQYF. DNA for the CDR3: TGTGCCAGCGGCCTACAGGGGACCTACGAGCAGTACTTC. The full variable domain, completed using reference TRBV7-9 and TRBJ2-7, is DTGVSQNPRHKITKRGQNVTFRCDPISEHNRLYWYRQTLGQGPEFLTYFQNEAQLEKSRLLSDRFSAERPKGSFSTLEIQRTEQGDSAMYLCASGLQGTYEQYFGPGTRLTVT.

There are a few counts of this clonotype. This chain connects TRBV27 to TRBJ2-1, with D perhaps given as TRBD1 or TRBD2 (5 bases each). The germline gives CDR1 MNHEY, CDR2 SMNVEV (reference sequence). Trimming took off 2 bases at V and 13 bases at J, with 21 bases between the two ends. This CDR3 is 15 amino acids long. This CDR3 reads CASSLGWGPHGDQFF. The CDR3 coding sequence is TGTGCCAGCAGTTTAGGGTGGGGACCTCACGGGGATCAGTTCTTC.

V is TRBV12-3 or TRBV12-4 and J is TRBJ1-6; TRBD1 is a possible D gene (5 bases). The CDR3 runs 15 residues. Trimming stripped 6 bases from V and 14 bases from J, with 23 bases between. CDR3 amino acids: CASRLNRSQARALHF. CDR3 nucleotide sequence: TGTGCCAGCAGACTTAACAGGTCACAAGCTAGGGCCCTCCACTTT.

This clonotype occurred many times. This CDR3 reads CASSQAPQGWGYTF. The DNA for the CDR3 is TGCGCCAGCAGCCAAGCGCCGCAAGGCTGGGGCTACACCTTC. The chain recombines TRBV4-3 with TRBJ1-2, with D hard to call. Trimming pared 1 base from V and 8 bases from J, leaving 14 bases between. Germline V gene data show CDR1 as LGHNA and CDR2 as YSLEER. This CDR3 is 14 amino acids long.

The V call is TRBV4-1, the J call TRBJ2-7, with 10 bases matching TRBD2. The CDR3 is 15 residues long. The germline V gene has CDR1 MGHRA and CDR2 YSYEKL. Trimming cost V 1 base and J 7 bases; bases outside gene matches: 7. CDR3 loop: CASSQVGLAGVEQYF. In nucleotides, the CDR3 is TGCGCCAGCAGCCAAGTAGGGCTAGCGGGAGTTGAGCAGTACTTC.

This clonotype appeared a few times. J is TRBJ2-7 and V is TRBV7-9, with unresolved D. Germline V gives CDR1 SEHNR, CDR2 FQNEAQ (reference sequence). The CDR3 is 15 amino acids. V lost 8 bases, J lost 1 base, and 18 bases lay in between. CDR3 DNA sequence: TGTGCCAGCGGGTCCTCCTTGGACGGTTCCTACGAGCAGTACTTC. It specifies CASGSSLDGSYEQYF.

The chain uses TRBV7-2 and TRBJ2-5; D is ambiguous. The V gene lost 5 bases and the J gene lost 1 base, with 11 bases spanning the gap. The CDR3 is made up of 14 amino acids. Germline V gives CDR1 SGHTA, CDR2 FQGNSA. The CDR3 sequence: CASSRSNGQETQYF. DNA for the CDR3: TGTGCCAGCAGCCGGTCCAACGGCCAAGAGACCCAGTACTTC.

The sample holds a few counts of this clonotype. The chain links TRBV12-3 or TRBV12-4 to TRBJ2-3, with a possible D match to TRBD2 (7 bases). The CDR3 has 16 amino acids. Trimming removed 6 bases at V and 3 bases at J, with 19 bases between. CDR3 nucleotides: TGTGCCAGCAGCCTGGGGGGGGGGACAACGACAGATACGCAGTATTTT. This codes for CASSLGGGTTTDTQYF.

This chain joins TRBV2 and TRBJ2-7; D is unresolved. The CDR3 sequence is 14 residues long. Germline CDR1 and CDR2: SNHLY and FYNNEI. The V and J ends lost 3 bases and 3 bases respectively, with 12 bases between them. CDR3 DNA: TGTGCCAGCAGTGAGGCCTCATCGTACTACGAGCAGTACTTC. Protein: CASSEASSYYEQYF.

The chain combines TRBV6-4 with TRBJ2-3; D is uncertain. CDR1 and CDR2 from the germline V gene are MRHNA and SNTAGT. Trimming left V 0 bases short and J 0 bases short, with 10 bases between. The CDR3 consists of 16 residues. CDR3 residues: CASSDSIRASTDTQYF. The CDR3 nucleotides read TGTGCCAGCAGTGACTCGATACGGGCCAGCACAGATACGCAGTATTTT.

The sample holds many counts of this clonotype. CDR3: CASSQEFEQFF. CDR3 in DNA: TGTGCCAGCAGCCAAGAATTCGAGCAGTTCTTC. This chain links TRBV4-2 with TRBJ2-1; no definite D call. CDR1 LGHNA and CDR2 YNFKEQ come from the germline V gene. V was shortened by 0 bases and J by 10 bases, with 4 bases between the two germline ends. The CDR3 totals 11 residues.

Many counts were recorded for this clonotype. The chain has TRBV7-2 and TRBJ2-1; a weak D match, TRBD2 (5 bases). Trimming removed 0 bases from V and 0 bases from J, with 9 bases in between. Germline-derived CDR1 and CDR2 are SGHTA and FQGNSA. The CDR3 has 16 amino acids. The CDR3 region has the DNA TGTGCCAGCAGCTTAGCCGGGGTTAGCTCCTACAATGAGCAGTTCTTC. It codes for CASSLAGVSSYNEQFF.

V usage is TRBV5-6 and J usage is TRBJ2-6; no definite D call. The V gene's germline CDR1 is SGHDT and CDR2 YYEEEE. The CDR3 has 16 amino acids. Trimming cost V 3 bases and J 5 bases, with 15 bases left between them. CDR3 DNA: TGTGCCAGCAGCTCCAGAGATTCCACCCGGGCCAACGTCCTGACTTTC. Its translation: CASSSRDSTRANVLTF. Full variable domain (remainder filled in from reference TRBV5-6 and TRBJ2-6): DAGVTQSPTHLIKTRGQQVTLRCSPKSGHDTVSWYQQALGQGPQFIFQYYEEEERQRGNFPDRFSGHQFPNYSSELNVNALLLGDSALYLCASSSRDSTRANVLTFGAGSRLTVL.

This clonotype occurred a few times. The chain is built from TRBV12-3 or TRBV12-4 and TRBJ1-5; TRBD1 agrees at 9 bases. This CDR3 contains 14 residues. V gave up 3 bases and J gave up 6 bases; unmatched junction bases: 3. CDR3 protein: CASSFGTGFQPQHF. The CDR3 coding sequence is TGTGCCAGCAGTTTCGGGACAGGGTTTCAGCCCCAGCATTTT.

There are a few counts of this clonotype. V and J are TRBV28 and TRBJ2-2; 8 bases match TRBD2. The CDR3 consists of 15 residues. Trimming took 1 base from V and 8 from J; bases not matched to a gene: 6. CDR1 and CDR2 from the germline V gene are MDHEN and SYDVKM. The CDR3 is CASSLSRAGAGELFF. Here the CDR3 DNA reads TGTGCCAGCAGTTTATCCCGAGCGGGAGCTGGGGAGCTGTTTTTT.

The chain carries TRBV20-1 and TRBJ2-3; 9 nucleotides match TRBD2. Germline V lookup: CDR1 DFQATT, CDR2 SNEGSKA (reference sequence). CDR3 size: 19 residues. Trimming took 4 bases from V and 0 from J; bases not matched to a gene: 17. In nucleotides, the CDR3 is TGCAGTGCTACAAGCTTAGCGGCGGGAGGGCCGGATAGCACAGATACGCAGTATTTT. It is translated as CSATSLAAGGPDSTDTQYF.

This clonotype was recorded a few times. The V and J genes are TRBV2 and TRBJ2-1; the D gene is possibly TRBD2 (6 bases). The CDR3 has 15 amino acids. Trimming cost V 2 bases and J 7 bases, with 15 bases left between them. CDR1 SNHLY and CDR2 FYNNEI come from the germline V gene. The CDR3 DNA sequence: TGTGCCAGCAGTGAACTTGGCGGGATCTGGAATGAGCAGTTCTTC. Translating it yields CASSELGGIWNEQFF.

This clonotype was seen at least ten times. V and J are TRBV12-3 or TRBV12-4 and TRBJ1-2; D gene unclear. Trimming removed 5 bases at V and 10 bases at J, with 14 bases between. This CDR3 is 12 amino acids long. In DNA form, the CDR3 reads TGTGCCAGCAGTCCTAGCGTCCTATACTACACCTTC. Translated, it gives CASSPSVLYYTF.

A few counts support this clonotype. The V gene is TRBV20-1, the J gene TRBJ1-5; D call uncertain. The CDR3 runs 16 residues. V was shortened by 1 base and J by 0 bases, with 13 bases between the two germline ends. Germline V gives CDR1 DFQATT, CDR2 SNEGSKA (reference sequence). The CDR3 bases are TGCAGTGCTAGAGGCCCGGGAGGCCCTAGCAATCAGCCCCAGCATTTT. Its translation is CSARGPGGPSNQPQHF.

V gene TRBV29-1 combines with J gene TRBJ1-1; D gene ambiguous. The V end was cut by 6 bases, the J end by 0 bases, with 11 bases between. The CDR3 runs to 13 residues. The germline V gene encodes CDR1 SQVTM and CDR2 ANQGSEA. The CDR3 protein is CSVVTVMNTEAFF. The DNA for the CDR3 is TGCAGCGTCGTCACGGTCATGAACACTGAAGCTTTCTTT.

This clonotype was seen many times. The DNA for the CDR3 is TGTGCCAGCAGTCGGACAGGGTTTTACGAGCAGTACTTC. It encodes CASSRTGFYEQYF. This chain uses TRBV6-1 with TRBJ2-7; 8 positions agree with TRBD1. The J segment lost 4 bases and the V segment lost 5 bases, leaving 4 bases of the junction unmatched. Germline CDR1 reads MNHNS; CDR2 reads SASEGT. The CDR3 length is 13 residues.

This chain joins TRBV20-1 and TRBJ2-1; D remains ambiguous. Germline-derived CDR1 and CDR2 are DFQATT and SNEGSKA (reference sequence). Trimming took 5 bases from V and 4 from J, leaving 12 bases between them. The CDR3 runs to 13 residues. This CDR3 reads CSARPIGYNEQFF. CDR3 in DNA: TGCAGTGCTCGTCCTATAGGGTACAATGAGCAGTTCTTC.